The 7 T cell receptor beta chains in this list originate from one sample, sequenced in a study of technical replicates of blood from a handful of donors. Measured with immunoSEQ multiplex PCR; TCRdb has only the in-frame clones, and not every one. The sample has 65,000 to 85,000 clones, 96% seen once; the top ten hold 0.34%. Specimen: T cells isolated from PBMCs. The source of these receptors is a human donor in good health.

The V call is TRBV5-1, the J call TRBJ2-5, with D uncertain. This CDR3 is 12 amino acids long. Trimming removed 5 bases from V and 5 bases from J, with 10 bases in between. The germline V gene has CDR1 SGHRS and CDR2 YFSETQ. CDR3 nucleotides: TGCGCCAGCAGTTACAGTGGGGAGACCCAGTACTTC. Its translation: CASSYSGETQYF.

This chain connects TRBV27 to TRBJ1-1; D is possibly TRBD1 (5 bases). The ends were cut back, 4 bases at V and 3 bases at J, with 12 bases in the middle. This CDR3 is built from 14 residues. Germline V gives CDR1 MNHEY, CDR2 SMNVEV (reference sequence). The CDR3 reads CASSYWGFDTEAFF. The CDR3, as DNA: TGTGCCAGCAGTTACTGGGGCTTCGACACTGAAGCTTTCTTT.

The rearrangement joins TRBV28 to TRBJ1-2; D unclear. This CDR3 spans 12 amino acids. V lost 3 bases and J lost 8, with 10 bases in between. CDR1 and CDR2 (germline): MDHEN, SYDVKM. Here the CDR3 reads CASSLEWWGYTF. The CDR3 nucleotides read TGTGCCAGCAGTTTGGAGTGGTGGGGCTACACCTTC.

This clone was found once. The chain has TRBV28 and TRBJ2-5; D is perhaps TRBD2 (6 bases). Germline CDR1 is MDHEN and CDR2 is SYDVKM. The CDR3 is made up of 14 amino acids. The ends were cut back, 3 bases at V and 3 bases at J, with 11 bases in the middle. The CDR3: CASSLEGLEETQYF. The CDR3 DNA reads as TGTGCCAGCAGTTTGGAGGGATTAGAAGAGACCCAGTACTTC.

This clone was counted once. The genes are TRBV28 and TRBJ2-1; 9 bases agree with TRBD1. The junction had 8 bases not matched to a gene; V was cut back by 5 bases and J by 6 bases. The CDR3 has 15 amino acids. The germline V gene encodes CDR1 MDHEN and CDR2 SYDVKM. The CDR3 DNA follows: TGTGCCAGCAGTAGGGACAGGGCCCCCATCAATGAGCAGTTCTTC. It specifies CASSRDRAPINEQFF.

The count of this clone is one. The chain links TRBV6-5 to TRBJ2-7, with a tentative D call TRBD2 (6 bases). This CDR3 has 15 residues. Trimming stripped 2 bases from V and 6 bases from J, with 17 bases between. CDR1 and CDR2 from the germline V gene are MNHEY and SVGAGI. The CDR3 DNA reads as TGTGCCAGCAGTTACGGAGGGACTCCACTGGGCGAGCAGTACTTC. Translation gives CASSYGGTPLGEQYF.

V usage is TRBV30 and J usage is TRBJ2-5; D remains ambiguous. From germline, CDR1 is GTSNPN and CDR2 SVGIG (reference sequence). Trimming cost V 0 bases and J 3 bases, with 8 bases left between them. CDR3 length equals 13 residues. The CDR3 DNA reads as TGTGCCTGGAGTGTAGCTCTCAAAGAGACCCAGTACTTC. This translates into CAWSVALKETQYF.